The T cell receptor (beta chain) under discussion was sequenced for a study of control samples from healthy donors and cancer patients. Clones were sequenced by immunoSEQ multiplex PCR, and TCRdb holds only the in-frame ones, with some missing. Of some 99,000 clones listed, 90% are singletons. The CDR3 runs to 12 residues. Trimming shortened V by 4 bases and J by 5 bases, and 5 bases separated the two germline ends. CDR1 LNHNV and CDR2 YYDKDF come from the germline V gene (reference sequence). The origin of this receptor is a human donor in good health. The donor label of this sample is uncertain. The rearrangement uses TRBV15 and TRBJ2-2, with unresolved D. Sample: blood. The CDR3, as DNA: TGTGCCACCAGCATCGGTACCGGGGAGCTGTTTTTT. Protein sequence: CATSIGTGELFF.